A selection of T cell receptor beta chains follows, all from one sample in a study of OX40 agonist ivuxolimab in advanced cancers. The method was immunoSEQ multiplex PCR; TCRdb's version includes in-frame clones alone and lacks a portion of them. Found here are nearly 60,000 clones, approximately 88% of them singletons; the top ten hold about 3.5%. Material: CD4+ or CD8+ T cells sorted from blood, obtained in a trial of the OX40 agonist ivuxolimab. These receptors originate from an adult with an advanced solid tumor such as melanoma, head and neck, liver or kidney cancer. Both conserved end residues are part of each CDR3. A D gene is named only where the DNA matches it firmly. Size is omitted from some rows. Given values are once, few, many or a class for expanded clones.

CDR3nt | CDR3aa | v_gene | d_gene | abundance | j_gene
TGTGCCAGCACACCAGGCCCTAACTATGGCTACACCTTC | CASTPGPNYGYTF | TRBV28 | - | - | TRBJ1-2
TGTGCCTGGAGTCGGGAGGATGAGCAGTTCTTC | CAWSREDEQFF | TRBV30 | TRBD2 | - | TRBJ2-1
TGCGCCAGCAGCTTGCCCTATGGACAGGTTACCGGGGAGCTGTTTTTT | CASSLPYGQVTGELFF | TRBV5-1 | TRBD1 | - | TRBJ2-2
TGTGCCAGCAGCGGGGGACAGGGGCTAGGGGATCAGCCCCAGCATTTT | CASSGGQGLGDQPQHF | TRBV9 | TRBD1 | - | TRBJ1-5
TGTGCCAGTAGTCTCCAGGGACAGGGAACCCCTTATGGCTACACCTTC | CASSLQGQGTPYGYTF | TRBV19 | TRBD1 | - | TRBJ1-2
TGTGCCAGCAGCGAATACCGGACAGGGGGCAGTGGCTACACCTTC | CASSEYRTGGSGYTF | TRBV6-6 | TRBD1 | - | TRBJ1-2
TGTGCCAGCAGCTTGACGAAGGTATCACCTAGCACAGATACGCAGTATTTT | CASSLTKVSPSTDTQYF | TRBV5-4 | - | - | TRBJ2-3
TGTGCCAGTCGGGAGGGGGCAGGGAGTGAAAAACTGTTTTTT | CASREGAGSEKLFF | TRBV19 | TRBD1 | - | TRBJ1-4
TGTGCCAGCTCACGCGGACGAGCCCACGAGCAGTACTTC | CASSRGRAHEQYF | TRBV18 | - | - | TRBJ2-7
TGTGCCAGCAGCTCCCGTACCAGGACAGGGGGACCAGATACGCAGTATTTT | CASSSRTRTGGPDTQYF | TRBV5-4 | TRBD1 | once | TRBJ2-3
TGTGCCACCAGCAGAGTAGGGGTAGCGGGACCCCGGCGAGAGCAGTTCTTC | CATSRVGVAGPRREQFF | TRBV15 | TRBD2 | once | TRBJ2-1
TGTGCCATCAGCATGTCTGGAGAGACCCAGTACTTC | CAISMSGETQYF | TRBV10-3 | - | - | TRBJ2-5
TGCGCCAGCAGCCCTCAGATCGGACAGGGCTTTTTCTACGGCTACACCTTC | CASSPQIGQGFFYGYTF | TRBV4-1 | TRBD1 | - | TRBJ1-2
TGTGCCGGATCTCTTGCGGGACAAGGAGATACGCAGTATTTT | CAGSLAGQGDTQYF | TRBV6-1 | - | - | TRBJ2-3